The clone carrying this T cell receptor beta chain was seen a few times. The antigen is not known. The data are from a study of vaccination and CD4 T cells after COVID-19. General study results and limits: In convalescent patients, a median around 87% of reactive clones appeared only post-vaccination.

Stated treatment: approximately nine-day PBMC culture with coronavirus spike peptide pools or control peptides (ViraFEST assay). Cells were cultured for less than eleven days, and then CD4+ T cells were isolated by negative selection. An Oncomine TCR Beta short-read assay was used to sequence the DNA from cultured CD4+ T cells. Genomic DNA was taken out of cultured CD4+ T cells by extraction. TCRdb analysed the PCR reads with MiXCR anew, one entry per CDR3 protein. The sample shows around 9,200 distinct CDR3 sequences, about 41% of them seen only once. The sequence was obtained from a human donor who had recovered from COVID-19. Source material: CD4+ T cells from blood, cultured in vitro.

The CDR3 here is CSAREGTAPSGYTF. The CDR3 region has the DNA TGCAGTGCTAGAGAGGGGACAGCCCCGAGTGGCTACACCTTC. The V gene is TRBV20-1, the J gene TRBJ1-2, with 7 bases lining up with TRBD1. The CDR3 has 14 residues. The V and J ends lost 0 bases and 7 bases, in that order; junction bases with no gene match: 8. Germline CDR1 reads DFQATT; CDR2 reads SNEGSKA (reference sequence).